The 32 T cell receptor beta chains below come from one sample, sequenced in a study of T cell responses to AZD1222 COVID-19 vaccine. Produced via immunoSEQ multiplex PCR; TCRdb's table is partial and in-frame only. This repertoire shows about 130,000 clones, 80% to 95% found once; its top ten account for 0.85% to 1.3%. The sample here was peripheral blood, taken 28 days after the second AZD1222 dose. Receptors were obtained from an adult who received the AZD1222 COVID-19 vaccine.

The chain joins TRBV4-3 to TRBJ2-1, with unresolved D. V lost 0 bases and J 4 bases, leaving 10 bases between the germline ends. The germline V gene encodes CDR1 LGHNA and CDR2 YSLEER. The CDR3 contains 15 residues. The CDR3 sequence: CASSQDYGLYNEQFF. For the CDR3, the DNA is TGCGCCAGCAGCCAAGATTATGGTCTTTACAATGAGCAGTTCTTC.

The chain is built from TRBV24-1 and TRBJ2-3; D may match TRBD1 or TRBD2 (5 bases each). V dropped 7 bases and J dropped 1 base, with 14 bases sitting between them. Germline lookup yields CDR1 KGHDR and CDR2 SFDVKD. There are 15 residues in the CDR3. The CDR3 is CATSDPLGGTDTQYF. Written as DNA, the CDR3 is TGTGCCACCAGCGATCCACTAGGGGGCACAGATACGCAGTATTTT.

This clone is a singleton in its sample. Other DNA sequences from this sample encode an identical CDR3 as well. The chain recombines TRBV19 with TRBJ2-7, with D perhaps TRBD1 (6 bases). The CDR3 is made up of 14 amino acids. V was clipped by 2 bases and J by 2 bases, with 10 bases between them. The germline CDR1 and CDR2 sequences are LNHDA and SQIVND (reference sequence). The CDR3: CASSISRGAYEQYF. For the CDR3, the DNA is TGTGCCAGTAGTATAAGCAGGGGAGCCTACGAGCAGTACTTC.

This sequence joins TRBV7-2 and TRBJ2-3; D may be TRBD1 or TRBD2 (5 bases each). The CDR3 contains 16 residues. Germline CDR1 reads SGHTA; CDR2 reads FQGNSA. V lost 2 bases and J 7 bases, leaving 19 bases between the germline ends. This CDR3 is CASSLLFWGSEYTQYF. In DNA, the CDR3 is TGTGCCAGCAGCTTACTCTTTTGGGGGAGTGAGTATACGCAGTATTTT.

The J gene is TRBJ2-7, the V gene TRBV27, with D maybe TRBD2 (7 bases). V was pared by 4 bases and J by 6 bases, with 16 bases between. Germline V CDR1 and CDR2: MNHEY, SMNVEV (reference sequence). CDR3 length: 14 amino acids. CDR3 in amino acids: CASSSFGGASEQYF. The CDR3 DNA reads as TGTGCCAGCAGTTCCTTTGGGGGGGCGAGCGAGCAGTACTTC.

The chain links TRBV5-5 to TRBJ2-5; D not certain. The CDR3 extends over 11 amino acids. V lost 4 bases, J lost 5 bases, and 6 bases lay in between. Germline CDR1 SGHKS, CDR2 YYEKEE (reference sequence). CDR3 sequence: CASSPLETQYF. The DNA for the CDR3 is TGTGCCAGCAGCCCCCTGGAGACCCAGTACTTC.

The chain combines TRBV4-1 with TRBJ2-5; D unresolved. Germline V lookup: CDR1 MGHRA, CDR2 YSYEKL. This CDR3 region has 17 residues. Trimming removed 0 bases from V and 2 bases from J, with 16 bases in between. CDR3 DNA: TGCGCCAGCAGCCAAGACACCGGCACAACTATTCAAGAGACCCAGTACTTC. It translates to CASSQDTGTTIQETQYF.

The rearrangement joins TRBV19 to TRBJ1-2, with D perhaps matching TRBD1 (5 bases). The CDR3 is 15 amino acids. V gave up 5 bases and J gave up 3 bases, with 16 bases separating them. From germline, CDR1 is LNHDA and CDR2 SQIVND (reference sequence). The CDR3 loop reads CASSLRSGGDYGYTF. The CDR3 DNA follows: TGTGCCAGTAGTCTTAGGAGCGGGGGTGACTATGGCTACACCTTC.

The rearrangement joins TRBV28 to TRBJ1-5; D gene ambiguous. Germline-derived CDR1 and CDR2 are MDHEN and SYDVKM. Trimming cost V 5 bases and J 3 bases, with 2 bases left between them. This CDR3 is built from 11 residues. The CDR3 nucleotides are TGTGCCAGCAGTGTCAATCAGCCCCAGCATTTT. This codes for CASSVNQPQHF.

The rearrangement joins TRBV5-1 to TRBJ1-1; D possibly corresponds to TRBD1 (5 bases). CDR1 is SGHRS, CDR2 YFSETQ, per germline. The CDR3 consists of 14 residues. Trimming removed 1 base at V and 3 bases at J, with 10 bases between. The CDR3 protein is CASSLKWGDTEAFF. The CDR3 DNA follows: TGCGCCAGCAGCTTGAAGTGGGGGGACACTGAAGCTTTCTTT.

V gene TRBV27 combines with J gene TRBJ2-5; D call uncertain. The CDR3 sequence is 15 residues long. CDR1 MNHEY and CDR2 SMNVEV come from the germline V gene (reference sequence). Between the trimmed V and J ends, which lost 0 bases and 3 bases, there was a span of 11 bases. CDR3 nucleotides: TGTGCCAGCAGTTTATCGTACGGGCTAGAAGAGACCCAGTACTTC. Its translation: CASSLSYGLEETQYF.

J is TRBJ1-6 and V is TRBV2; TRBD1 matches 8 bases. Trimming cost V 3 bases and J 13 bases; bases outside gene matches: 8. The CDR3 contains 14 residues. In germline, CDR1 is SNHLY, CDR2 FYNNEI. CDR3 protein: CASSEGTGFFPLHF. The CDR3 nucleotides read TGTGCCAGCAGTGAGGGGACAGGTTTCTTCCCCCTCCACTTT.

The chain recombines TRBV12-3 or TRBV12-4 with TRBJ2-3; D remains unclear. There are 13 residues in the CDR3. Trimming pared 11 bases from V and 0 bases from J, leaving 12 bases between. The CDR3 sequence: CASERSSTDTQYF. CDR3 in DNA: TGTGCCTCGGAGAGGTCTAGCACAGATACGCAGTATTTT.

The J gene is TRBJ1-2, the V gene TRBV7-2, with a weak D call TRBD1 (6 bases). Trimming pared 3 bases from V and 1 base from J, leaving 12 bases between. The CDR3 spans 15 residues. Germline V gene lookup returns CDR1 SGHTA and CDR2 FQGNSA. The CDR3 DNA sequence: TGTGCCAGCAGCTTCCAAGGGGGGGGTAACTATGGCTACACCTTC. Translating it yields CASSFQGGGNYGYTF.

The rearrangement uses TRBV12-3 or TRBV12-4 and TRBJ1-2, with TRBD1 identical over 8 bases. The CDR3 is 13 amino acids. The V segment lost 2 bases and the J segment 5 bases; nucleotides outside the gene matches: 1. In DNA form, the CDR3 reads TGTGCCAGCAGTTTATACAGGGGGTATGGCTACACCTTC. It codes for CASSLYRGYGYTF.

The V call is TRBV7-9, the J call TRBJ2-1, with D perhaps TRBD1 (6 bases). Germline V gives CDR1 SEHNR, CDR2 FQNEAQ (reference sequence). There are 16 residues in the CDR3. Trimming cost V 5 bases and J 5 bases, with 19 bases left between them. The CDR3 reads CASSDPSYRVNNEQFF. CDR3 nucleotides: TGTGCCAGCAGCGATCCAAGCTACAGGGTGAACAATGAGCAGTTCTTC.

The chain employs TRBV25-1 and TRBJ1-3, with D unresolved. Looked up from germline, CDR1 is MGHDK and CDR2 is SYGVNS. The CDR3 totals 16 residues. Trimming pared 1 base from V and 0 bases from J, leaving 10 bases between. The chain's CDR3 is CASSESDRYSGNTIYF. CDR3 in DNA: TGTGCCAGCAGTGAATCGGACCGCTACTCTGGAAACACCATATATTTT.

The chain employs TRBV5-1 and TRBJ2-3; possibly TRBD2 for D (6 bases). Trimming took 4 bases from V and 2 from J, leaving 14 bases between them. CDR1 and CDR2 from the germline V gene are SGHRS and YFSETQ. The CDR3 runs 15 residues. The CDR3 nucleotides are TGCGCCAGCAGCCCGGAGGCGGGGTACACAGATACGCAGTATTTT. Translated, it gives CASSPEAGYTDTQYF. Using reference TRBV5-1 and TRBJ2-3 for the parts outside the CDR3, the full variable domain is KAGVTQTPRYLIKTRGQQVTLSCSPISGHRSVSWYQQTPGQGLQFLFEYFSETQRNKGNFPGRFSGRQFSNSRSEMNVSTLELGDSALYLCASSPEAGYTDTQYFGPGTRLTVL.

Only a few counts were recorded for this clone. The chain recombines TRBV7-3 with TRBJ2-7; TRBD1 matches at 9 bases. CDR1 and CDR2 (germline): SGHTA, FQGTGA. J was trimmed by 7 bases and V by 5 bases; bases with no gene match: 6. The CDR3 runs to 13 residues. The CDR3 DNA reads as TGTGCCAGCAGCCGGGGACAGGGTGAAGAGCAGTACTTC. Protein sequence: CASSRGQGEEQYF.

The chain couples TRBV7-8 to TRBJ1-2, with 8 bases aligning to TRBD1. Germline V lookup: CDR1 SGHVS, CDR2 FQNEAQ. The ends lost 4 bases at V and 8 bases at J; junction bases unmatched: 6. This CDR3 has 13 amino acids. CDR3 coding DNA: TGTGCCAGCAGCTATGGGACAGGTCGAGGCTACACCTTC. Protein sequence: CASSYGTGRGYTF.

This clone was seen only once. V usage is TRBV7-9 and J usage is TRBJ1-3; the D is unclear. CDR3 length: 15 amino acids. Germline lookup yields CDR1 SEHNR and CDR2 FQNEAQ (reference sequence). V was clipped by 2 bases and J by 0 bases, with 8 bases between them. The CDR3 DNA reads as TGTGCCAGCAGCTTATTGGCCGCCTCTGGAAACACCATATATTTT. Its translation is CASSLLAASGNTIYF.

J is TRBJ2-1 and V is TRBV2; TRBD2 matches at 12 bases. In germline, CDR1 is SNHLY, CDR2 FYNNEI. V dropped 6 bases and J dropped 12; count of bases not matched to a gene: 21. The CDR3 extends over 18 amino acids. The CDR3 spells CASRTGTSGTSGFLGQFF. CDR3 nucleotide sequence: TGTGCCAGCAGGACCGGGACCTCCGGGACTAGCGGGTTTCTTGGGCAGTTCTTC.

CDR3 in amino acids: CASSSGLAGATGELFF. DNA of the CDR3: TGTGCCAGCAGCTCGGGACTAGCGGGAGCCACCGGGGAGCTGTTTTTT. V gene TRBV7-3 combines with J gene TRBJ2-2; 14 nucleotides line up with TRBD2. The germline gives CDR1 SGHTA, CDR2 FQGTGA. The CDR3 totals 16 residues. V was clipped by 4 bases and J by 4 bases; unmatched bases: 2.

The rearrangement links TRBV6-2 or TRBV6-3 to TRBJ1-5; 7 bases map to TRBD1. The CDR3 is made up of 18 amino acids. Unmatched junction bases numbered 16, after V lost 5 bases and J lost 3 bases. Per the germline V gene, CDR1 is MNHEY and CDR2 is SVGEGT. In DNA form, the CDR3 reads TGTGCCAGCAGTATTCCCAGCGTGGGACAGATCGCCAATCAGCCCCAGCATTTT. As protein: CASSIPSVGQIANQPQHF.

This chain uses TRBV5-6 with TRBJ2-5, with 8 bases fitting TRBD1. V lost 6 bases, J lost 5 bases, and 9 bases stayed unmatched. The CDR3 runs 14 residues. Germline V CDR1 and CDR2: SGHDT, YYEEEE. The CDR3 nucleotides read TGTGCCAGCACGGACGGACAGGGTAGGGAGACCCAGTACTTC. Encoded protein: CASTDGQGRETQYF. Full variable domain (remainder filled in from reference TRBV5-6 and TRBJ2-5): DAGVTQSPTHLIKTRGQQVTLRCSPKSGHDTVSWYQQALGQGPQFIFQYYEEEERQRGNFPDRFSGHQFPNYSSELNVNALLLGDSALYLCASTDGQGRETQYFGPGTRLLVL.

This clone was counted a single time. DNA for the CDR3: TGTGCCAGTGGAGGACTAGGCTCCTACAATGAGCAGTTCTTC. Encoded protein: CASGGLGSYNEQFF. This rearrangement joins TRBV19 to TRBJ2-1; 7 nucleotides line up with TRBD2. With V trimmed by 8 bases and J by 0 bases, 4 bases remained unmatched. From germline, CDR1 is LNHDA and CDR2 SQIVND (reference sequence). The CDR3 spans 14 residues.

This CDR3 reads CASSSALSRSYNEQFF. The CDR3 bases are TGTGCCAGCAGCTCCGCATTGAGCCGCTCCTACAATGAGCAGTTCTTC. The chain is built from TRBV5-4 and TRBJ2-1, with D unresolved. This CDR3 is built from 16 residues. V was pared by 3 bases and J by 0 bases, with 13 bases between. CDR1 is SGHNT, CDR2 YYREEE, per germline (reference sequence).

CDR3 protein: CASSWTSDLYEQYF. CDR3 coding DNA: TGTGCCAGCAGCTGGACTAGCGACCTCTACGAGCAGTACTTC. The chain links TRBV5-5 to TRBJ2-7; TRBD2 matches 9 bases. The germline CDR1 and CDR2 sequences are SGHKS and YYEKEE (reference sequence). This CDR3 contains 14 residues. Unmatched junction bases numbered 4, after V lost 3 bases and J lost 3 bases.

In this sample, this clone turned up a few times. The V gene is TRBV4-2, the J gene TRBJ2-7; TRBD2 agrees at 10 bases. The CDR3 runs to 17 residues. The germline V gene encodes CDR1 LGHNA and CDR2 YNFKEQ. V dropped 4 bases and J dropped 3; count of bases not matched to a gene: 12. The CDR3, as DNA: TGTGCCAGCAGCCCCTTCTCGCTAGCGGGGGACCACTACGAGCAGTACTTC. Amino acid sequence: CASSPFSLAGDHYEQYF.

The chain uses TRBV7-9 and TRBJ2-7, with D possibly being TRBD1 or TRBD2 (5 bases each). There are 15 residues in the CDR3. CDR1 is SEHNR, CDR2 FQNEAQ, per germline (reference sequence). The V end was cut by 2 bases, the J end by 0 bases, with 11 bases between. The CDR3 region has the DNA TGTGCCAGCAGCTTATGGGGACGCCCCTCCTACGAGCAGTACTTC. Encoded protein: CASSLWGRPSYEQYF.

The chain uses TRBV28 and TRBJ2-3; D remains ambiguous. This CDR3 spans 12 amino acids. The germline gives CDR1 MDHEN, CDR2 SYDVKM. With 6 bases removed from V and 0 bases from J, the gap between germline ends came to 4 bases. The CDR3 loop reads CASRSSTDTQYF. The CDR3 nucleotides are TGTGCCAGCAGATCTAGCACAGATACGCAGTATTTT.

The DNA for the CDR3 is TGCAGCGTTCGGGGAACAGATACGCAGTATTTT. As protein: CSVRGTDTQYF. The chain uses TRBV29-1 and TRBJ2-3, with D maybe TRBD2 (5 bases). Per the germline V gene, CDR1 is SQVTM and CDR2 is ANQGSEA. The CDR3 length is 11 residues. The V and J ends lost 5 bases and 3 bases respectively, with 6 bases between them.